The 30 T cell receptor beta chains below all came from one sample that was sequenced in a study of T cell changes during pregnancy in multiple sclerosis. TCRdb keeps only in-frame clones here, not all; method: immunoSEQ multiplex PCR. The sample carries over 90,000 clones, over 75% recorded once. The sample here was peripheral blood, taken in the second trimester of pregnancy. All receptors come from a female donor in good health, enrolled as a control in a pregnancy study.

The chain combines TRBV2 with TRBJ2-7; 11 positions agree with TRBD1. The germline V gene has CDR1 SNHLY and CDR2 FYNNEI. V gave up 6 bases and J gave up 7 bases; unmatched junction bases: 14. The CDR3 covers 16 residues. The CDR3 reads CASRAPGQGETGEQYF. In DNA, the CDR3 is TGTGCCAGCAGGGCCCCGGGACAGGGGGAAACTGGGGAGCAGTACTTC.

The CDR3 DNA reads TGTGCCAGTAGTCCTTGGACTAATAAGAACACTGAAGCTTTCTTT. Encoded protein: CASSPWTNKNTEAFF. The chain links TRBV19 to TRBJ1-1, with no clear D. Between the trimmed V and J ends, which lost 5 bases and 1 base, there was a span of 14 bases. This CDR3 is 15 amino acids long. Germline CDR1 reads LNHDA; CDR2 reads SQIVND (reference sequence).

This clone is a singleton in its sample. V and J are TRBV6-1 and TRBJ1-6; D ambiguous. This CDR3 comprises 13 residues. Germline CDR1 is MNHNS and CDR2 is SASEGT. Trimming cost V 8 bases and J 7 bases, with 12 bases left between them. CDR3 nucleotides: TGTGCCAGCCGGGCGGGTTACAATTCACCCCTCCACTTT. It translates to CASRAGYNSPLHF.

The rearrangement uses TRBV9 and TRBJ2-5; 8 bases agree with TRBD1. This CDR3 has 14 amino acids. The V gene end was trimmed by 2 bases and the J gene end by 4 bases; junction bases not matched to a gene: 4. Germline CDR1 and CDR2: SGDLS and YYNGEE. CDR3 coding DNA: TGTGCCAGCAGCGTTTCGACAGGGGTAGAGACCCAGTACTTC. Its protein product is CASSVSTGVETQYF.

V gene TRBV5-4 combines with J gene TRBJ2-3; 11 bases line up with TRBD2. After removal of 0 bases from V and 7 bases from J, the junction contained 13 bases not matched to a gene. The CDR3 has 18 amino acids. The germline CDR1 and CDR2 sequences are SGHNT and YYREEE (reference sequence). The CDR3 DNA is TGTGCCAGCAGCTTGGTAGCGGGAGGGCCAGCTCTTTCTCATACGCAGTATTTT. It codes for CASSLVAGGPALSHTQYF.

V and J are TRBV4-2 and TRBJ1-5; 7 bases align to TRBD1. The germline gives CDR1 LGHNA, CDR2 YNFKEQ. The CDR3 covers 16 residues. V was pared by 4 bases and J by 1 base, with 7 bases of the junction left unmatched. Here the CDR3 reads CASSRSQGISNQPQHF. In nucleotides, the CDR3 is TGTGCCAGCAGCCGATCACAGGGGATAAGCAATCAGCCCCAGCATTTT.

This sequence joins TRBV2 and TRBJ2-3, with TRBD1 identical over 7 bases. The CDR3 sequence is 14 residues long. Losses at the gene ends were 5 bases for V and 0 bases for J; bases not matched to a gene: 2. Germline loops: CDR1 SNHLY, CDR2 FYNNEI. CDR3 amino acids: CASSPDRSTDTQYF. CDR3 DNA: TGTGCCAGCAGTCCGGACAGGAGCACAGATACGCAGTATTTT.

The V and J genes are TRBV6-5 and TRBJ1-4; the D gene is possibly TRBD1 (5 bases). The CDR3 contains 15 residues. The germline V and J ends were trimmed by 6 bases and 5 bases, with 16 bases remaining between them. Germline lookup yields CDR1 MNHEY and CDR2 SVGAGI. CDR3 coding DNA: TGTGCCAGCAGCATAAACAGGTCAAGAAATGAAAAACTGTTTTTT. Encoded protein: CASSINRSRNEKLFF.

CDR3 DNA: TGTGCCAGCAGCAGCGGGGCCACCACCGGGTATGGCTACACCTTC. Its protein product is CASSSGATTGYGYTF. This chain connects TRBV7-9 to TRBJ1-2, with D possibly TRBD1 on 5 matching bases. The CDR3 consists of 15 residues. Deletions cut 5 bases from V and 5 bases from J, with 18 bases between. Germline CDR1 and CDR2: SEHNR and FQNEAQ (reference sequence). Full variable domain (rest looked up from reference TRBV7-9 and TRBJ1-2): DTGVSQNPRHKITKRGQNVTFRCDPISEHNRLYWYRQTLGQGPEFLTYFQNEAQLEKSRLLSDRFSAERPKGSFSTLEIQRTEQGDSAMYLCASSSGATTGYGYTFGSGTRLTVV.

Only one count was recorded for this clone. This sequence joins TRBV6-1 and TRBJ2-3; D might be TRBD1 (6 bases). The CDR3 is made up of 14 amino acids. CDR1 is MNHNS and CDR2 is SASEGT in the germline V gene. The ends were cut back, 10 bases at V and 1 base at J, with 15 bases in the middle. The CDR3 reads CAIIGRQGTDTQYF. DNA of the CDR3: TGTGCCATCATAGGGAGACAGGGCACAGATACGCAGTATTTT.

V is TRBV28 and J is TRBJ1-1; 10 nucleotides line up with TRBD1. The germline CDR1 and CDR2 sequences are MDHEN and SYDVKM. Germline trimming cut 5 bases from V and 5 bases from J; bases unmatched to any gene: 8. The CDR3 is made up of 15 amino acids. In nucleotides, the CDR3 is TGTGCCAGCAGTCCGGGACAGGGGAGTTGGACTGAAGCTTTCTTT. Amino acid sequence: CASSPGQGSWTEAFF.

The count of this clone is one. V and J are TRBV28 and TRBJ1-2; TRBD1 matches 7 bases. This CDR3 has 17 amino acids. Germline V gene data show CDR1 as MDHEN and CDR2 as SYDVKM. V was pared by 6 bases and J by 2 bases, with 15 bases of the junction left unmatched. The CDR3 DNA follows: TGTGCCAGCAGGAACGAAGCAGGGGGTAGGGGAAACTATGGCTACACCTTC. Translating it yields CASRNEAGGRGNYGYTF.

This chain joins TRBV7-6 and TRBJ1-1; the D gene is possibly TRBD1 (6 bases). The CDR3 sequence is 15 residues long. Germline-derived CDR1 and CDR2 are SGHVS and FNYEAQ. The V gene lost 1 base and the J gene lost 4 bases, with 13 bases spanning the gap. CDR3 sequence reads: CASSLGQASVTEAFF. In DNA form, the CDR3 reads TGTGCCAGCAGCTTAGGACAGGCCTCCGTCACTGAAGCTTTCTTT.

The chain links TRBV14 to TRBJ1-2; TRBD1 is a possible D gene (6 bases). Germline loops: CDR1 SGHDN, CDR2 FVKESK. Deletions cut 2 bases from V and 7 bases from J, with 17 bases between. CDR3 length: 15 amino acids. The CDR3 region has the DNA TGTGCCAGCAGCCAACGGGGGGGCACATGGTCTGGCTACACCTTC. Translating it yields CASSQRGGTWSGYTF.

Many counts were recorded for this clone. This sequence joins TRBV27 and TRBJ2-7, with 8 bases identical to TRBD1. V lost 6 bases and J lost 3; bases outside the gene matches: 10. Germline V gene lookup returns CDR1 MNHEY and CDR2 SMNVEV (reference sequence). The CDR3 is made up of 15 amino acids. The CDR3 loop reads CASRGPGQVGYEQYF. CDR3 DNA: TGTGCCAGCAGAGGTCCGGGACAGGTAGGCTACGAGCAGTACTTC.

This clone occurred once. This sequence joins TRBV19 and TRBJ1-1; possible D gene TRBD1, 5 bases. The CDR3 length is 14 residues. Trimming left V 6 bases short and J 0 bases short, with 11 bases between. Germline CDR1 and CDR2: LNHDA and SQIVND (reference sequence). Here the CDR3 reads CASSPGHLNTEAFF. The CDR3 nucleotides read TGTGCCAGTAGCCCCGGACACCTGAACACTGAAGCTTTCTTT.

This chain joins TRBV6-5 and TRBJ2-4; 11 bases match TRBD1. CDR3 length: 15 residues. Per germline, CDR1 MNHEY and CDR2 SVGAGI. V was clipped by 6 bases and J by 6 bases; unmatched bases: 7. DNA of the CDR3: TGTGCCAGCAGCTCGTGGACAGGGGGCTTAAACATTCAGTACTTC. Translated: CASSSWTGGLNIQYF.

This clone showed up just once. This chain uses TRBV5-1 with TRBJ1-1; D call uncertain. The CDR3 sequence is 13 residues long. Per germline, CDR1 SGHRS and CDR2 YFSETQ. V was cut by 0 bases and J by 1 base, with 4 bases left in between. The CDR3, as DNA: TGCGCCAGCAGCTTGGCAGGGAACACTGAAGCTTTCTTT. Its protein is CASSLAGNTEAFF.

The rearrangement uses TRBV5-5 and TRBJ1-2, with D possibly TRBD1 on 6 matching bases. This CDR3 has 14 residues. Trimming shortened V by 3 bases and J by 3 bases, and 12 bases separated the two germline ends. CDR1 is SGHKS, CDR2 YYEKEE, per germline (reference sequence). The CDR3: CASSSYRVDYGYTF. The CDR3 DNA sequence: TGTGCCAGCAGCTCTTACAGGGTTGACTATGGCTACACCTTC.

This clone was recorded once. The V gene is TRBV18, the J gene TRBJ1-5; 8 nucleotides match TRBD1. This CDR3 is built from 16 residues. The V segment lost 3 bases and the J segment 1 base; nucleotides outside the gene matches: 5. Germline V gene lookup returns CDR1 KGHSH and CDR2 LQKENI. CDR3 amino acids: CASSPGQVGSNQPQHF. The CDR3 DNA reads as TGTGCCAGCTCACCGGGACAGGTTGGAAGCAATCAGCCCCAGCATTTT. Filled out from reference TRBV18 and TRBJ1-5, the complete variable domain reads NAGVMQNPRHLVRRRGQEARLRCSPMKGHSHVYWYRQLPEEGLKFMVYLQKENIIDESGMPKERFSAEFPKEGPSILRIQQVVRGDSAAYFCASSPGQVGSNQPQHFGDGTRLSIL.

The V call is TRBV27, the J call TRBJ2-7; D is possibly TRBD2 (7 bases). V gave up 6 bases and J gave up 0 bases, with 21 bases separating them. This CDR3 contains 17 residues. Germline V CDR1 and CDR2: MNHEY, SMNVEV (reference sequence). The CDR3 DNA reads TGTGCCAGCAGACTTTTGGCCGGGGGGCCTAGCTCCTACGAGCAGTACTTC. As protein: CASRLLAGGPSSYEQYF.

The chain combines TRBV7-9 with TRBJ1-3; TRBD1 matches 11 bases. Germline CDR1 reads SEHNR; CDR2 reads FQNEAQ (reference sequence). CDR3 length: 18 residues. The V gene end was trimmed by 6 bases and the J gene end by 0 bases; junction bases not matched to a gene: 10. CDR3: CASSYRGQGGSSGNTIYF. The CDR3 DNA reads TGTGCCAGCAGTTACCGGGGACAGGGGGGTTCCTCTGGAAACACCATATATTTT.

J is TRBJ1-1 and V is TRBV5-6; unclear D gene. The CDR3 covers 15 residues. Trimming left V 0 bases short and J 5 bases short, with 14 bases between. Germline lookup yields CDR1 SGHDT and CDR2 YYEEEE. The CDR3 region is CASSLVGSRGTEAFF. The CDR3 DNA is TGTGCCAGCAGCTTGGTGGGGTCAAGAGGGACTGAAGCTTTCTTT.

The J gene is TRBJ2-1, the V gene TRBV19, with TRBD1 matching over 7 bases. The CDR3 consists of 17 residues. Unmatched junction bases numbered 9, after V lost 4 bases and J lost 0 bases. Germline V gives CDR1 LNHDA, CDR2 SQIVND (reference sequence). For the CDR3, the DNA is TGTGCCAGTAGTAGCCACAGGGGCGGTTCCTCCTACAATGAGCAGTTCTTC. Its protein product is CASSSHRGGSSYNEQFF.

This chain joins TRBV9 and TRBJ2-7; weak D call: TRBD2 (5 bases). The CDR3 covers 13 residues. V dropped 4 bases and J dropped 7 bases, with 15 bases sitting between them. Per germline, CDR1 SGDLS and CDR2 YYNGEE. The CDR3 loop reads CASSPPGNREQYF. DNA for the CDR3: TGTGCCAGCAGCCCCCCGGGGAATAGGGAGCAGTACTTC.

This rearrangement joins TRBV4-1 to TRBJ1-6, with D uncertain. The CDR3 spans 16 residues. Per the germline V gene, CDR1 is MGHRA and CDR2 is YSYEKL. V lost 0 bases and J lost 6, with 12 bases in between. CDR3 region: CASSQEWATPNSPLHF. CDR3 bases: TGCGCCAGCAGCCAAGAATGGGCGACACCTAATTCACCCCTCCACTTT.

The chain couples TRBV19 to TRBJ1-5; 10 bases are shared with TRBD1. The germline V gene has CDR1 LNHDA and CDR2 SQIVND (reference sequence). J was trimmed by 7 bases and V by 5 bases; bases with no gene match: 8. The CDR3 totals 15 residues. In nucleotides, the CDR3 is TGTGCCAGTAGTCCCCACCGACAGGGGGCCCAGCCCCAGCATTTT. As protein: CASSPHRQGAQPQHF.

The chain recombines TRBV14 with TRBJ1-1; D is unclear. The V gene's germline CDR1 is SGHDN and CDR2 FVKESK. This CDR3 is 17 amino acids long. V was shortened by 3 bases and J by 0 bases, with 17 bases between the two germline ends. This chain's CDR3 is CASSHMKYEHLNTEAFF. The CDR3 coding sequence is TGTGCCAGCAGCCACATGAAGTACGAGCACCTGAACACTGAAGCTTTCTTT.

This clone appeared a single time. V is TRBV5-6 and J is TRBJ2-7; 10 bases align to TRBD1. This CDR3 has 15 residues. CDR1 and CDR2 from the germline V gene are SGHDT and YYEEEE. The ends lost 4 bases at V and 2 bases at J; junction bases unmatched: 6. CDR3 sequence reads: CASSPSGTGAYEQYF. The CDR3 nucleotides are TGTGCCAGCAGCCCCTCCGGGACAGGGGCCTACGAGCAGTACTTC.

The CDR3 DNA follows: TGTGCCAGCAGTGATGAGCGGGGGGGCCCCGGGGAGCTGTTTTTT. This gives the protein CASSDERGGPGELFF. The chain uses TRBV2 and TRBJ2-2, with 10 bases fitting TRBD2. The CDR3 contains 15 residues. Germline V gene lookup returns CDR1 SNHLY and CDR2 FYNNEI. V lost 3 bases, J lost 6 bases, and 4 bases stayed unmatched.